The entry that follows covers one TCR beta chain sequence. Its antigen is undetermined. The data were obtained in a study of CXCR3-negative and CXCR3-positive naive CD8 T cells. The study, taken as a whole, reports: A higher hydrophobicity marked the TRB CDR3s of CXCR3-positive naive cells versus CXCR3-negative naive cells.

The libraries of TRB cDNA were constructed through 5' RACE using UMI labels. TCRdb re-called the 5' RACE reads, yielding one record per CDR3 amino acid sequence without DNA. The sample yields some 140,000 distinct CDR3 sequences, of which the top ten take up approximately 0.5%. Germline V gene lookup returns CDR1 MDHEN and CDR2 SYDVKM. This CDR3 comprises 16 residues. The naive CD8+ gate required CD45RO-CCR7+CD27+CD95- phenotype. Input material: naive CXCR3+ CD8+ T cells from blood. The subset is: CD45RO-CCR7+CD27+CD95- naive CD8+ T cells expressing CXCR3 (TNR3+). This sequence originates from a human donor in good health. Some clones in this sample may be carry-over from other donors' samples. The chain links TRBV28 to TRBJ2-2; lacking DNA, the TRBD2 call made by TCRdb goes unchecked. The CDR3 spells CASSTALAGLTGELFF.